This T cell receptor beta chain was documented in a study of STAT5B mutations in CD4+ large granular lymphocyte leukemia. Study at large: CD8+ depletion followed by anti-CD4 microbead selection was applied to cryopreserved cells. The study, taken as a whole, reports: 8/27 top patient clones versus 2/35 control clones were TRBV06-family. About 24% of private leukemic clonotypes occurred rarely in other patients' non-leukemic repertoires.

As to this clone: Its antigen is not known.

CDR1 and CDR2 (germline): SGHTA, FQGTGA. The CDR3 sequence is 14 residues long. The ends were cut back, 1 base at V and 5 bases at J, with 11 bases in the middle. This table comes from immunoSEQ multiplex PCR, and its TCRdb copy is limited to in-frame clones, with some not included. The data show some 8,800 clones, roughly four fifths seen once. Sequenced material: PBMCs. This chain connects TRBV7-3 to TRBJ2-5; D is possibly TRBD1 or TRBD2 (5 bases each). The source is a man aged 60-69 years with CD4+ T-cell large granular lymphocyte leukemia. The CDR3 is CASSLRGGTETQYF. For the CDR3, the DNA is TGTGCCAGCAGCTTAAGAGGTGGGACGGAGACCCAGTACTTC. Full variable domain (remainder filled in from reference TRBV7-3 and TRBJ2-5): GAGVSQTPSNKVTEKGKYVELRCDPISGHTALYWYRQSLGQGPEFLIYFQGTGAADDSGLPNDRFFAVRPEGSVSTLKIQRTERGDSAVYLCASSLRGGTETQYFGPGTRLLVL.